Below are 14 T cell receptor beta chains sequenced from a single sample in a study of glioma-infiltrating T cells. TCR alpha and beta CDR3 regions were amplified from RNA using iRepertoire nested multiplex PCR. TCRdb recomputed calls from the multiplex PCR reads with MiXCR, one row per CDR3 protein. The table lists fewer than 500,000 distinct CDR3 sequences, around 38% of them singletons. The sequencing input was glioma tissue, nonneoplastic brain tissue, or PBMCs (not recorded which). The receptors were sampled from a human donor with low-grade glioma or glioblastoma, undergoing nonglioma brain surgery, or in good health (not recorded which).

This clonotype was counted ten times or more. The chain links TRBV6-5 to TRBJ2-3; the D gene is possibly TRBD2 (5 bases). Trimming stripped 2 bases from V and 2 bases from J, with 14 bases between. CDR1 and CDR2 from the germline V gene are MNHEY and SVGAGI. There are 16 residues in the CDR3. CDR3 loop: CASSYGLASFTDTQYF. CDR3 in DNA: TGTGCCAGCAGTTACGGGCTAGCCAGTTTCACAGATACGCAGTATTTT.

In this sample, this clonotype turned up once. This may arise from a read error, as a much more abundant clone is one base away. The J gene is TRBJ1-1, the V gene TRBV27; TRBD1 agrees at 7 bases. The CDR3 has 15 amino acids. Germline CDR1 and CDR2: MNHEY and SMNVEV (reference sequence). The CDR3 spells CASSPWTGLNTKAFF. DNA of the CDR3: TGTGCCAGCAGTCCATGGACAGGACTGAACACTAAAGCTTTCTTT.

A remark on this clonotype: Given a much more abundant clone one base away, this may be a read error. J is TRBJ2-1 and V is TRBV6-2 or TRBV6-3; 8 positions agree with TRBD1. The CDR3 spans 16 residues. Germline V gene lookup returns CDR1 MNHEY and CDR2 SVGEGT. The CDR3 loop is CASSKQTGAGDNERFF. CDR3 sequence (DNA): TGTGCCAGCAGCAAACAGACAGGGGCGGGCGACAATGAGCGGTTCTTC.

The CDR3, as DNA: TGCGCCAGCAGCTCGCCAGCGGGGGACACTGAAGCTTTCTTT. It encodes CASSSPAGDTEAFF. This chain uses TRBV5-1 with TRBJ1-1, with a tentative D call TRBD1 (5 bases). Per germline, CDR1 SGHRS and CDR2 YFSETQ. This CDR3 spans 14 amino acids. The V gene lost 3 bases and the J gene lost 3 bases, with 12 bases spanning the gap. Looking up the rest from reference TRBV5-1 and TRBJ1-1 gives the full variable domain: KAGVTQTPRYLIKTRGQQVTLSCSPISGHRSVSWYQQTPGQGLQFLFEYFSETQRNKGNFPGRFSGRQFSNSRSEMNVSTLELGDSALYLCASSSPAGDTEAFFGQGTRLTVV.

This clonotype showed up many times. J is TRBJ2-1 and V is TRBV28; D not certain. The CDR3 contains 12 residues. The V end lost 4 bases, the J end lost 5 bases, and 6 bases lay between the germline ends. The germline CDR1 and CDR2 sequences are MDHEN and SYDVKM. The CDR3 region has the DNA TGTGCCAGCAGTTGGGTAGACAATGAGCAGTTCTTC. Amino acids: CASSWVDNEQFF. The full variable domain, its missing parts supplied by reference TRBV28 and TRBJ2-1, is DVKVTQSSRYLVKRTGEKVFLECVQDMDHENMFWYRQDPGLGLRLIYFSYDVKMKEKGDIPEGYSVSREKKERFSLILESASTNQTSMYLCASSWVDNEQFFGPGTRLTVL.

The chain combines TRBV11-2 with TRBJ2-7; possibly TRBD2 for D (6 bases). This CDR3 has 15 residues. V lost 5 bases, J lost 0 bases, and 14 bases lay in between. Germline V CDR1 and CDR2: SGHAT, FQNNGV. The CDR3 bases are TGTGCCAGCAGCCGAACGCGCGGGGACTCCTACGAGCAGTACTTC. Protein sequence: CASSRTRGDSYEQYF.

About this clonotype: This may be a read error: a much more frequent sequence differs by one nucleotide. The CDR3 loop reads CASRIDRGPSYEQYF. Here the CDR3 DNA reads TGTGCCAGCAGGATCGACAGGGGACCCTCCTACGAGCAGTACTTC. The chain links TRBV6-5 to TRBJ2-7, with 8 bases matching TRBD1. Germline V lookup: CDR1 MNHEY, CDR2 SVGAGI. After removal of 6 bases from V and 0 bases from J, the junction contained 7 bases not matched to a gene. The CDR3 sequence is 15 residues long.

As concerns this clonotype: At one end the junction does not follow the germline gene, possibly because of a read error. J is TRBJ1-1 and V is TRBV29-1, with unresolved D. The CDR3 totals 11 residues. Germline V gene lookup returns CDR1 SQVTM and CDR2 ANQGSEA. The CDR3 DNA sequence: TGCAGAGTTGTCGCGGAAATTGAAGCTTTCTTT. It yields the protein CRVVAEIEAFF.

J is TRBJ2-2 and V is TRBV20-1; no clear D gene. Germline loops: CDR1 DFQATT, CDR2 SNEGSKA (reference sequence). This CDR3 is built from 12 residues. Deletions cut 3 bases from V and 3 bases from J, with 5 bases between. CDR3 DNA: TGCAGTGCTAGGGGCCACACCGGGGAGCTGTTTTTT. Translation gives CSARGHTGELFF.

This clonotype has only a few counts. This sequence may be a read error, since a much larger clone differs from it by one base. The chain employs TRBV6-1 and TRBJ1-2; D is uncertain. This CDR3 comprises 15 residues. The V gene lost 1 base and the J gene lost 2 bases, with 11 bases spanning the gap. CDR1 is MNHNS, CDR2 SASEGT, per germline. Here the CDR3 reads CASSEDAIENYGYTF. The CDR3, as DNA: TGTGCCAGCAGTGAAGACGCAATAGAGAACTATGGCTACACCTTC.

The chain recombines TRBV20-1 with TRBJ2-5, with D tentatively TRBD2 (7 bases). V was clipped by 6 bases and J by 5 bases, with 16 bases between them. Germline lookup yields CDR1 DFQATT and CDR2 SNEGSKA (reference sequence). This CDR3 contains 13 residues. This CDR3 is CSAREQGGETQYF. The CDR3 DNA is TGCAGTGCCAGGGAACAGGGAGGGGAGACCCAGTACTTC.

As regards this clonotype: A much larger clone lies a single base off, so this may be a read error. The V call is TRBV20-1, the J call TRBJ2-1, with a tentative D call TRBD2 (5 bases). The V end lost 7 bases, the J end lost 11 bases, and 21 bases lay between the germline ends. Per the germline V gene, CDR1 is DFQATT and CDR2 is SNEGSKA (reference sequence). The CDR3 spans 13 residues. The CDR3 nucleotides are TGCAGTGATAGTAAGGAGGCCCTCACAAAGCAGTTCTTC. Encoded protein: CSDSKEALTKQFF.

Note on this clonotype: A much bigger clone sits one base away, suggesting this may be a read error. The chain links TRBV6-6 to TRBJ2-7; no clear D. Germline V gene sequence: CDR1 MNHNY, CDR2 SVGAGI (reference sequence). The CDR3 has 11 residues. The CDR3 sequence: CASSPRYERYF. CDR3 in DNA: TGTGCCAGCAGTCCTCGATACGAGCGGTACTTC.

This clonotype has only a few counts. The chain joins TRBV6-2 or TRBV6-3 to TRBJ2-1; TRBD2 agrees at 13 bases. Trimming removed 5 bases from V and 9 bases from J; junction bases left unmatched: 10. Per the germline V gene, CDR1 is MNHEY and CDR2 is SVGEGT. CDR3 length equals 16 residues. CDR3: CASSRGTSGTPLEQFF. The CDR3 DNA sequence: TGTGCCAGCAGTCGCGGGACTAGCGGGACTCCCCTTGAGCAGTTCTTC.